Listed here is a single TCR beta chain. Only in-frame clones appear in the TCRdb table, and some are missing; sequencing was by immunoSEQ multiplex PCR. The sample has 100,000 to 150,000 clones, approximately 88% seen once. The source of the sample is a study of blood T cell repertoires in COVID-19. As for the study in general: COVID-19 samples from acute and convalescent phases originated in the United States, Italy and Spain. PBMCs, B-cell-depleted T cells, or T cells were the source of the cDNA or gDNA that made up the material.

CDR3 length: 15 amino acids. CDR1 and CDR2 (germline): LGHDT, YNNKEL (reference sequence). The ends were cut back, 8 bases at V and 5 bases at J, with 21 bases in the middle. The rearrangement uses TRBV3-1 (or the pseudogene TRBV3-2) and TRBJ1-1; perhaps TRBD1 as D (5 bases). The origin of this receptor is a woman over 75 with acute or convalescent COVID-19. Source material: peripheral blood. In nucleotides, the CDR3 is TGTGCCAGCCGCAATAGCGGCACGGGGGGAACTGAAGCTTTCTTT. Encoded protein: CASRNSGTGGTEAFF.